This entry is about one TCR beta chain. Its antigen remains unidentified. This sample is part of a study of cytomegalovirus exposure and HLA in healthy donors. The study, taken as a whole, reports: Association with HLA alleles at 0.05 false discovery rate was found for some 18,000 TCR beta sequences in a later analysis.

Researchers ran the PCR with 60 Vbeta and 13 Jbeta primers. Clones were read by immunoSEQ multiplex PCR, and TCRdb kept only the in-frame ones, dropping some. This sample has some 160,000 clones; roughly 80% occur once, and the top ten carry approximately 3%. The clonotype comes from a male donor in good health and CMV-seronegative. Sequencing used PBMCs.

The CDR3 DNA is TGCGCCAGCAGCTTTGACGGGACAGGGACATATGGCTACACCTTC. It encodes CASSFDGTGTYGYTF. V gene TRBV5-1 combines with J gene TRBJ1-2, with 9 bases lining up with TRBD1. The trim removed 2 bases at V and 5 bases at J, leaving 7 bases unmatched. The germline V gene has CDR1 SGHRS and CDR2 YFSETQ. The CDR3 totals 15 residues.